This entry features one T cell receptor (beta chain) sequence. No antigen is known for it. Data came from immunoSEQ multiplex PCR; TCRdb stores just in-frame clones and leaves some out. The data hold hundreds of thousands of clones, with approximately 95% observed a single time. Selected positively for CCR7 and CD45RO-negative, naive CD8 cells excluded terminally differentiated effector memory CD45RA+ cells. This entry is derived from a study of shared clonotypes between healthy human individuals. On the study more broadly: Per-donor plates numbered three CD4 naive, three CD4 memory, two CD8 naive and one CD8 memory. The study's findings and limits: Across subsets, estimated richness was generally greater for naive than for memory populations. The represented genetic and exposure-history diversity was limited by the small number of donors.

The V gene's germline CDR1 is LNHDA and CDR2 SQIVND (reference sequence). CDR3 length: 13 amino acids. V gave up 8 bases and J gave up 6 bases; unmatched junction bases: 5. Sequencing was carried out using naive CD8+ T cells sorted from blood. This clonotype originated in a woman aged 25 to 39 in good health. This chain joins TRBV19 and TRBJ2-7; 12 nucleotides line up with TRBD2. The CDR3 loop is CASRLAGVGEQYF. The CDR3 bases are TGTGCCAGTCGACTAGCGGGAGTCGGCGAGCAGTACTTC.